This TCR beta chain came from a study of T cell repertoires in cytomegalovirus infection. V lost 0 bases, J lost 1 base, and 14 bases lay in between. This CDR3 comprises 17 residues. Germline CDR1 and CDR2: KGHSH and LQKENI. TCRdb re-derived calls from the reads in MiXCR, one entry per CDR3 protein. This sample carries more than 400,000 distinct CDR3 sequences, around 27% of them seen once, and the ten largest clones take under 15%. This rearrangement joins TRBV18 to TRBJ2-3, with D perhaps TRBD2 (6 bases). Sequenced input: PBMCs. The source is a human donor in good health (CMV status not recorded). Some clones in this sample may be carry-over from other donors' samples. The CDR3 here is CASSPPGLLGGTDTQYF. The CDR3 DNA reads TGTGCCAGCTCACCACCGGGACTCCTAGGGGGCACAGATACGCAGTATTTT.